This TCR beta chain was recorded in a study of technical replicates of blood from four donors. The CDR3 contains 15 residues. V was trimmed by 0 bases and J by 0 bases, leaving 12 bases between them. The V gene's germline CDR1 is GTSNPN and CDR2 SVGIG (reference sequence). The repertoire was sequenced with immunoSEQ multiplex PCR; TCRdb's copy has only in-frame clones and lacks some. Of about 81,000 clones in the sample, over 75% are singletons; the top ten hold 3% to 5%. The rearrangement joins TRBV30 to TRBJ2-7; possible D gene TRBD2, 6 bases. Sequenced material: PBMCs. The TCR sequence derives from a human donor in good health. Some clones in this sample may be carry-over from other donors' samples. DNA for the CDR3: TGTGCCTGGAGTGTATCTAGCGAGAGCTCCTACGAGCAGTACTTC. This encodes CAWSVSSESSYEQYF.